The next 16 T cell receptor beta chains were all read from a single sample in a study of T cell responses to AZD1222 COVID-19 vaccine. Measured with immunoSEQ multiplex PCR; TCRdb has only the in-frame clones, and not every one. The sample carries approximately 110,000 clones, more than 75% recorded once. Sequenced here: peripheral blood, sampled on day 0 of AZD1222 vaccination. The source is an adult in good health.

This clone was detected a few times. V is TRBV28 and J is TRBJ2-1; 10 bases agree with TRBD2. The junction had 3 bases not matched to a gene; V was cut back by 2 bases and J by 5 bases. Germline V gene lookup returns CDR1 MDHEN and CDR2 SYDVKM. This CDR3 has 15 amino acids. This CDR3 reads CASSLGTSANNEQFF. In DNA, the CDR3 is TGTGCCAGCAGTTTAGGGACTAGCGCTAACAATGAGCAGTTCTTC.

This chain joins TRBV29-1 and TRBJ2-3; no firm D call. V lost 8 bases and J lost 4, with 10 bases in between. The CDR3 consists of 11 residues. CDR1 SQVTM and CDR2 ANQGSEA come from the germline V gene. CDR3 in DNA: TGCAGCCTTAGTTTTGCAGATACGCAGTATTTT. It codes for CSLSFADTQYF.

This clone was seen only a few times. This chain joins TRBV28 and TRBJ1-5; D call uncertain. CDR3 length: 14 residues. V dropped 7 bases and J dropped 9 bases, with 19 bases sitting between them. Germline CDR1 reads MDHEN; CDR2 reads SYDVKM. CDR3 coding DNA: TGTGCCAGCACTTTTGAGGTCGCTAGCGCGCCCCAGCATTTT. Its translation is CASTFEVASAPQHF.

The chain carries TRBV27 and TRBJ2-6, with no clear D. Trimming pared 6 bases from V and 0 bases from J, leaving 12 bases between. Germline loops: CDR1 MNHEY, CDR2 SMNVEV (reference sequence). This CDR3 comprises 16 residues. CDR3 amino acids: CASSRTPNSGANVLTF. The CDR3 DNA sequence: TGTGCCAGCAGCCGGACGCCGAACTCTGGGGCCAACGTCCTGACTTTC.

J is TRBJ2-1 and V is TRBV19; D is perhaps TRBD2 (6 bases). CDR1 and CDR2 (germline): LNHDA, SQIVND (reference sequence). CDR3 size: 12 residues. V shed 7 bases and J shed 9 bases, with 13 bases lying between them. In nucleotides, the CDR3 is TGTGCCAGTAAGGCGGGAATCGGTGAGCAGTTCTTC. Residues: CASKAGIGEQFF.

A single count supports this clone. The CDR3 spells CASSGGLAPDTQYF. DNA of the CDR3: TGTGCCAGCAGCGGGGGACTAGCCCCGGATACGCAGTATTTT. The V and J genes are TRBV9 and TRBJ2-3, with 9 bases identical to TRBD2. This CDR3 spans 14 amino acids. J lost 6 bases, V lost 3 bases, and 5 bases had no gene match. In germline, CDR1 is SGDLS, CDR2 YYNGEE. The complete variable domain, with remaining parts taken from reference TRBV9 and TRBJ2-3, reads DSGVTQTPKHLITATGQRVTLRCSPRSGDLSVYWYQQSLDQGLQFLIQYYNGEERAKGNILERFSAQQFPDLHSELNLSSLELGDSALYFCASSGGLAPDTQYFGPGTRLTVL.

The DNA of the CDR3 is TGTGCCAGCAGTTACAACCTGAACACTGAAGCTTTCTTT. Its protein product is CASSYNLNTEAFF. The rearrangement links TRBV6-5 to TRBJ1-1; D remains unclear. The CDR3 loop spans 13 amino acids. The germline CDR1 and CDR2 sequences are MNHEY and SVGAGI. V shed 2 bases and J shed 0 bases, with 4 bases lying between them.

The chain employs TRBV19 and TRBJ2-6, with D perhaps matching TRBD1 or TRBD2 (5 bases each). Trimming removed 7 bases at V and 4 bases at J, with 14 bases between. CDR3 length: 15 residues. The germline gives CDR1 LNHDA, CDR2 SQIVND (reference sequence). DNA of the CDR3: TGTGCCAGTAATGCTCGAGGGGCCGGGGCCAACGTCCTGACTTTC. Amino acids: CASNARGAGANVLTF.

The chain is built from TRBV6-6 and TRBJ1-4, with no clear D. Trimming took 11 bases from V and 4 from J, leaving 14 bases between them. The CDR3 length is 13 residues. The germline V gene has CDR1 MNHNY and CDR2 SVGAGI (reference sequence). The CDR3 nucleotides read TGTGCCGCCCGAATGGATAATAATGAAAAACTGTTTTTT. Translation gives CAARMDNNEKLFF.

This rearrangement joins TRBV6-5 to TRBJ1-3; D uncertain. CDR1 is MNHEY, CDR2 SVGAGI, per germline. This CDR3 spans 11 amino acids. V dropped 6 bases and J dropped 6 bases, with 6 bases sitting between them. The CDR3 region has the DNA TGTGCCAGCAGACTCTCAAACACCATATATTTT. It codes for CASRLSNTIYF.

This chain links TRBV6-1 with TRBJ1-1; D might be TRBD1 (6 bases). Germline V gives CDR1 MNHNS, CDR2 SASEGT. Trimming removed 0 bases at V and 1 base at J, with 15 bases between. The CDR3 loop spans 17 amino acids. The CDR3 protein is CASSEALGAIRNTEAFF. CDR3 nucleotides: TGTGCCAGCAGTGAAGCGCTGGGGGCGATAAGGAACACTGAAGCTTTCTTT.

This clone has a handful of counts. The chain employs TRBV5-1 and TRBJ2-5; no clear D. In germline, CDR1 is SGHRS, CDR2 YFSETQ. The CDR3 sequence is 15 residues long. V lost 0 bases and J lost 7, with 16 bases in between. DNA for the CDR3: TGCGCCAGCAGCTTGGAACTGGGAACTTATGGGACCCAGTACTTC. As protein: CASSLELGTYGTQYF. The whole variable domain, filled in from reference TRBV5-1 and TRBJ2-5, reads KAGVTQTPRYLIKTRGQQVTLSCSPISGHRSVSWYQQTPGQGLQFLFEYFSETQRNKGNFPGRFSGRQFSNSRSEMNVSTLELGDSALYLCASSLELGTYGTQYFGPGTRLLVL.

The gene calls are TRBV7-7 and TRBJ2-5; D is undetermined. Germline values: CDR1 SSHAT, CDR2 FNYEAQ (reference sequence). Trimming shortened V by 5 bases and J by 5 bases, and 12 bases separated the two germline ends. The CDR3 runs 13 residues. In DNA, the CDR3 is TGTGCCAGCAGCCCCGGGCCTGCGGAGACCCAGTACTTC. Encoded protein: CASSPGPAETQYF.

The chain carries TRBV5-4 and TRBJ2-7; D may be TRBD1 (6 bases). The V end was cut by 0 bases, the J end by 6 bases, with 13 bases between. The CDR3 is 14 residues long. The germline V gene has CDR1 SGHNT and CDR2 YYREEE (reference sequence). CDR3 amino acids: CASSLGTVFGEQYF. The CDR3 DNA follows: TGTGCCAGCAGCTTGGGGACAGTCTTCGGCGAGCAGTACTTC. The full variable domain, completed using reference TRBV5-4 and TRBJ2-7, is ETGVTQSPTHLIKTRGQQVTLRCSSQSGHNTVSWYQQALGQGPQFIFQYYREEENGRGNFPPRFSGLQFPNYSSELNVNALELDDSALYLCASSLGTVFGEQYFGPGTRLTVT.

The chain uses TRBV4-1 and TRBJ2-1; 10 bases are a match to TRBD2. The J segment lost 3 bases and the V segment lost 0 bases, leaving 17 bases of the junction unmatched. Germline loops: CDR1 MGHRA, CDR2 YSYEKL. This CDR3 region has 21 residues. The CDR3 DNA reads TGCGCCAGCAGCCAAGAATTAGGACTAGCGGTCTCACAACGCGGCTACAATGAGCAGTTCTTC. Translating it yields CASSQELGLAVSQRGYNEQFF.

This rearrangement joins TRBV7-2 to TRBJ2-3; 9 nucleotides line up with TRBD2. V dropped 5 bases and J dropped 6; count of bases not matched to a gene: 12. The germline CDR1 and CDR2 sequences are SGHTA and FQGNSA. CDR3 length equals 16 residues. CDR3 region: CASSPGTSRQWDTQYF. The CDR3 region has the DNA TGTGCCAGCAGCCCCGGGACTAGCAGGCAGTGGGATACGCAGTATTTT.